This T cell receptor beta chain was sequenced in a study of T-cell reconstitution after alpha-beta-depleted transplantation in children. Construction of the TCRbeta library involved unique molecular identifiers. TCRdb independently ran MiXCR on the PCR reads; one entry per CDR3 protein. The top ten hold around 2.5% of the sample, which has some 520,000 distinct CDR3 sequences, about 33% seen once. V lost 6 bases to trimming and J lost 4 bases; unmatched junction nucleotides: 3. The CDR3 covers 15 residues. The chain is built from TRBV12-3 or TRBV12-4 and TRBJ2-1, with 13 bases identical to TRBD2. The material sequenced was PBMCs from the stem cell graft donor, taken from the stem cell graft. The receptor's source is a human donor who donated a stem cell graft to a child with aplastic anemia. CDR3 coding DNA: TGTGCCAGCAGCGGGACTAGCGGGATATACAATGAGCAGTTCTTC. Translated: CASSGTSGIYNEQFF.